The rows below give T cell receptor beta chains drawn from one sample of a study of T cell clonotyping in hematopoietic cell transplantation. Some clones are missing from TCRdb's copy, which holds only in-frame ones; the method was immunoSEQ multiplex PCR. Here the sample spans about 69,000 clones, approximately 95% being singletons. The specimen was peripheral blood mononuclear cells, collected before stem cell transplant. These receptors originate from a woman between 45 and 60 years old with acute myeloid leukemia. Some clones in this sample may be carry-over from other donors' samples. Both conserved end residues are part of each CDR3. Each record gives: J gene, V gene, clone size, CDR3 protein. Some rows have no size entry. The others give once, few or many, or a class for an expanded clone.

j_gene: TRBJ2-7
v_gene: TRBV30
abundance: -
CDR3aa: CAWGYRAGTYEQYF

j_gene: TRBJ1-2
v_gene: TRBV11-3
abundance: once
CDR3aa: CASSYPGGGGYTF

j_gene: TRBJ1-1
v_gene: TRBV9
abundance: -
CDR3aa: CASNRGANTEAFF

j_gene: TRBJ1-3
v_gene: TRBV19
abundance: -
CDR3aa: CASSEGRGNTIYF

j_gene: TRBJ1-6
v_gene: TRBV25-1
abundance: -
CDR3aa: CASSYRGSPLHF

j_gene: TRBJ2-7
v_gene: TRBV13
abundance: -
CDR3aa: CASSLRQAVEQYF

j_gene: TRBJ2-7
v_gene: TRBV6-5
abundance: -
CDR3aa: CASSYEGLSSYEQYF

j_gene: TRBJ2-1
v_gene: TRBV6-4
abundance: -
CDR3aa: CASSENRGYNEQFF

j_gene: TRBJ1-3
v_gene: TRBV7-9
abundance: -
CDR3aa: CASSPTASGNTIYF

j_gene: TRBJ2-4
v_gene: TRBV2
abundance: -
CDR3aa: CASSGTQKNIQYF

j_gene: TRBJ2-7
v_gene: TRBV7-9
abundance: -
CDR3aa: CASSLGEGRYEQYF

j_gene: TRBJ2-1
v_gene: TRBV6-5
abundance: -
CDR3aa: CASTRSRDSYNEQFF

j_gene: TRBJ1-2
v_gene: TRBV29-1
abundance: -
CDR3aa: CSVEPGLGYTF

j_gene: TRBJ1-1
v_gene: TRBV7-9
abundance: -
CDR3aa: CASSLVGIAEAFF

j_gene: TRBJ1-1
v_gene: TRBV25-1
abundance: -
CDR3aa: CASSESGGSNTEAFF

j_gene: TRBJ2-2
v_gene: TRBV30
abundance: -
CDR3aa: CALPGWGWDRVFGFSGELFF

j_gene: TRBJ2-7
v_gene: TRBV29-1
abundance: -
CDR3aa: CSGGLGLTYEQYF

j_gene: TRBJ1-1
v_gene: TRBV6-5
abundance: once
CDR3aa: CASSSNDRGNTEAFF

j_gene: TRBJ2-7
v_gene: TRBV4-1
abundance: -
CDR3aa: CASSPRDFISYEQYF

j_gene: TRBJ2-7
v_gene: TRBV11-2
abundance: -
CDR3aa: CASSLTQGIYYEQYF

j_gene: TRBJ1-1
v_gene: TRBV10-3
abundance: -
CDR3aa: CATQLGEDTEAFF

j_gene: TRBJ2-7
v_gene: TRBV6-1
abundance: -
CDR3aa: CASSAGTSGRAYEQYF

j_gene: TRBJ1-2
v_gene: TRBV25-1
abundance: -
CDR3aa: CASSEPNRPGHNYGYTF

j_gene: TRBJ1-2
v_gene: TRBV14
abundance: -
CDR3aa: CASSQQTGNYGYTF

j_gene: TRBJ2-7
v_gene: TRBV5-6
abundance: -
CDR3aa: CASSSAGQFPYEQYF

j_gene: TRBJ1-1
v_gene: TRBV6-5
abundance: once
CDR3aa: CASSYPGLENTEAFF

j_gene: TRBJ1-1
v_gene: TRBV5-1
abundance: -
CDR3aa: CASSSTIRQGWNTEAFF

j_gene: TRBJ2-7
v_gene: TRBV9
abundance: -
CDR3aa: CASSPRLAGGSSYEQYF

j_gene: TRBJ1-3
v_gene: TRBV2
abundance: -
CDR3aa: CARGVTGNTIYF

j_gene: TRBJ2-6
v_gene: TRBV6-6
abundance: -
CDR3aa: CASSYGGASGANVLTF

j_gene: TRBJ1-6
v_gene: TRBV30
abundance: -
CDR3aa: CAVRTGDNSPLHF

j_gene: TRBJ2-6
v_gene: TRBV2
abundance: once
CDR3aa: CASSESGRRANVLTF

j_gene: TRBJ1-4
v_gene: TRBV19
abundance: -
CDR3aa: CASSMGQGDEKLFF

j_gene: TRBJ2-2
v_gene: TRBV7-2
abundance: -
CDR3aa: CASSLGGGTGELFF

j_gene: TRBJ1-2
v_gene: TRBV28
abundance: -
CDR3aa: CASSPPGAANYGYTF

j_gene: TRBJ2-1
v_gene: TRBV5-1
abundance: once
CDR3aa: CASSLNGQGTYNEQFF

j_gene: TRBJ2-2
v_gene: TRBV5-6
abundance: -
CDR3aa: CASSFSGTNTGELFF

j_gene: TRBJ1-5
v_gene: TRBV30
abundance: -
CDR3aa: CAWSGTLNQPQHF

j_gene: TRBJ1-2
v_gene: TRBV20-1
abundance: -
CDR3aa: CSASSVPVPF

j_gene: TRBJ2-1
v_gene: TRBV25-1
abundance: -
CDR3aa: CASGRGNEQFF

j_gene: TRBJ1-5
v_gene: TRBV2
abundance: -
CDR3aa: CASSEAMAGGQPQHF